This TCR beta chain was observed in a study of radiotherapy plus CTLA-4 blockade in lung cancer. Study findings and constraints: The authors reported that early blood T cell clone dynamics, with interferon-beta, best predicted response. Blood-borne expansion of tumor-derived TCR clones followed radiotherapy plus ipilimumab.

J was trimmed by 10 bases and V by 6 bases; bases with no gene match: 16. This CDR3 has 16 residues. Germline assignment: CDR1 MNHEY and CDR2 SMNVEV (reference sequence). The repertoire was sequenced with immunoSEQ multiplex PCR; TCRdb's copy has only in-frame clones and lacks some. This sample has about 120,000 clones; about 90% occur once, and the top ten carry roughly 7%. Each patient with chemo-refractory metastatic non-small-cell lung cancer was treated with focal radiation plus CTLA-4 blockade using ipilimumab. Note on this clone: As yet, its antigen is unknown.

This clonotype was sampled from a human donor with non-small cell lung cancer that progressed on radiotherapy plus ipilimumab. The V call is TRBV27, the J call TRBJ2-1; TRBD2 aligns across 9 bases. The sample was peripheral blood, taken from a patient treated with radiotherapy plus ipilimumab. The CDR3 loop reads CASRGFDSRLAEEQFF. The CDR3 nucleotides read TGTGCCAGCAGGGGGTTTGATTCGAGACTAGCGGAAGAGCAGTTCTTC.